This T cell receptor (beta chain) was sequenced for a study of cytomegalovirus exposure and HLA in healthy donors. The PCR had 60 Vbeta and 13 Jbeta primers. The method was immunoSEQ multiplex PCR; TCRdb's version includes in-frame clones alone and lacks a portion of them. The sample includes under 200,000 clones. What was sequenced was PBMCs. This TCR was recovered from a man aged 25 to 40 in good health and CMV-seronegative.

This CDR3 is CASSFRKLAGRETQYF. The CDR3 region has the DNA TGTGCCAGCAGTTTCCGTAAACTAGCGGGAAGAGAGACCCAGTACTTC. The rearrangement links TRBV27 to TRBJ2-5, with TRBD2 matching over 10 bases. Germline V gene sequence: CDR1 MNHEY, CDR2 SMNVEV (reference sequence). V gave up 3 bases and J gave up 4 bases; unmatched junction bases: 8. This CDR3 has 16 amino acids.